This passage covers 30 T cell receptor beta chains from one sample sequenced in a study of T cell repertoires in ileal Crohn's disease. Clones were sequenced by immunoSEQ multiplex PCR, and TCRdb holds only the in-frame ones, with some missing. Of 4,000 or so clones in the sample, about 73% were seen once. Time point of the sample: neoterminal ileum biopsy at postoperative endoscopy, about 6 months after surgery. The sequencing input was ileal tissue. The receptors here all came from an adult with Crohn's disease.

The chain joins TRBV11-3 to TRBJ2-7, with D maybe TRBD2 (5 bases). V lost 5 bases and J lost 1, with 12 bases in between. This CDR3 comprises 14 residues. Germline-derived CDR1 and CDR2 are SGHNT and YENEEA. The CDR3 DNA reads as TGTGCCAGCAGCCCCGGGGTAACGTCCTACGAGCAGTACTTC. It translates to CASSPGVTSYEQYF.

The chain combines TRBV4-2 with TRBJ2-7; 12 bases fit TRBD2. Germline trimming cut 2 bases from V and 4 bases from J; bases unmatched to any gene: 3. Germline V gene lookup returns CDR1 LGHNA and CDR2 YNFKEQ. This CDR3 has 15 amino acids. CDR3 DNA sequence: TGTGCCAGCAGCCAACAGACTAGCGGGGGTTACGAGCAGTACTTC. As protein: CASSQQTSGGYEQYF.

J is TRBJ2-5 and V is TRBV7-9, with D perhaps TRBD2 (5 bases). Germline CDR1 is SEHNR and CDR2 is FQNEAQ (reference sequence). The CDR3 consists of 15 residues. Between the trimmed V and J ends, which lost 3 bases and 4 bases, there was a span of 15 bases. The CDR3 bases are TGTGCCAGCAGCTTCGGTGCCAGCGAGGGAGAGACCCAGTACTTC. Its translation: CASSFGASEGETQYF.

This clone was recorded a few times. This chain uses TRBV16 with TRBJ2-7, with D tentatively TRBD2 (5 bases). The CDR3 totals 13 residues. Looked up from germline, CDR1 is KGHSY and CDR2 is FQNENV. Trimming took 8 bases from V and 5 from J, leaving 16 bases between them. The CDR3, as DNA: TGTGCCAGCTGGGGTCTCGGAGGAAACGAGCAGTACTTC. Amino acids: CASWGLGGNEQYF.

This clone was counted only a few times. The chain recombines TRBV19 with TRBJ2-5; 15 bases are shared with TRBD2. This CDR3 has 17 residues. The V gene's germline CDR1 is LNHDA and CDR2 SQIVND (reference sequence). Losses at the gene ends were 5 bases for V and 0 bases for J; bases not matched to a gene: 4. The CDR3 is CASSWTSGGADQETQYF. As DNA, the CDR3 is TGTGCCAGTAGTTGGACTAGCGGGGGGGCCGACCAAGAGACCCAGTACTTC.

The rearrangement joins TRBV19 to TRBJ2-7, with D possibly TRBD2 on 5 matching bases. Trimming cost V 2 bases and J 7 bases, with 24 bases left between them. The CDR3 sequence is 17 residues long. In germline, CDR1 is LNHDA, CDR2 SQIVND (reference sequence). The CDR3 DNA sequence: TGTGCCAGTAGTATATACCCCGCCGGGGTTCACGAAGGAGAGCAGTACTTC. Translating gives CASSIYPAGVHEGEQYF.

The sample holds one count of this clone. This rearrangement joins TRBV5-5 to TRBJ1-2; 12 bases agree with TRBD1. The trim removed 3 bases at V and 5 bases at J, leaving 8 bases unmatched. The germline gives CDR1 SGHKS, CDR2 YYEKEE (reference sequence). The CDR3 is 16 amino acids. CDR3: CASSSTGTGGWYGYTF. The CDR3 bases are TGTGCCAGCAGCTCCACCGGGACAGGGGGCTGGTATGGCTACACCTTC.

The chain joins TRBV27 to TRBJ1-5; D is undetermined. Trimming pared 7 bases from V and 1 base from J, leaving 11 bases between. Germline CDR1 and CDR2: MNHEY and SMNVEV (reference sequence). This CDR3 contains 14 residues. CDR3 DNA: TGTGCCAGCAATGTCGTCCCGAGCAATCAGCCCCAGCATTTT. This gives the protein CASNVVPSNQPQHF.

This sequence joins TRBV10-3 and TRBJ2-2; TRBD2 might be the D (5 bases). Looked up from germline, CDR1 is ENHRY and CDR2 is SYGVKD. The CDR3 sequence is 14 residues long. V lost 6 bases to trimming and J lost 3 bases, with 11 bases between them. CDR3 coding DNA: TGTGCCATCAGCAGTGACGGGGACACCGGGGAGCTGTTTTTT. The encoded protein is CAISSDGDTGELFF.

V is TRBV29-1 and J is TRBJ2-3; 10 nucleotides align to TRBD2. Germline-derived CDR1 and CDR2 are SQVTM and ANQGSEA. The CDR3 sequence is 14 residues long. Trimming removed 7 bases from V and 6 bases from J; junction bases left unmatched: 10. The CDR3 sequence is CSGKAGGSMDTQYF. In DNA form, the CDR3 reads TGCAGCGGTAAAGCGGGGGGGTCTATGGATACGCAGTATTTT.

This chain uses TRBV7-3 with TRBJ2-5; no definite D call. The germline V gene has CDR1 SGHTA and CDR2 FQGTGA. The V end lost 3 bases, the J end lost 1 base, and 6 bases lay between the germline ends. This CDR3 comprises 13 residues. The DNA for the CDR3 is TGTGCCAGCAGCTTGACTCGCCAAGAGACCCAGTACTTC. Its translation is CASSLTRQETQYF.

The rearrangement joins TRBV5-1 to TRBJ2-5, with 14 bases identical to TRBD2. J was trimmed by 2 bases and V by 6 bases; bases with no gene match: 6. CDR3 length equals 16 residues. The V gene's germline CDR1 is SGHRS and CDR2 YFSETQ. The CDR3 coding sequence is TGCGCCAGCACCCCGACTAGCGGGGGGGGGCAAGAGACCCAGTACTTC. It specifies CASTPTSGGGQETQYF.

This clone was observed a few times. The CDR3 DNA reads TGTGCCAGCAGCTCCCAACAGGGGCTTGGTGGCTACACCTTC. Encoded protein: CASSSQQGLGGYTF. This rearrangement joins TRBV5-6 to TRBJ1-2, with 7 bases that match TRBD1. V lost 3 bases, J lost 7 bases, and 9 bases stayed unmatched. Germline V lookup: CDR1 SGHDT, CDR2 YYEEEE. The CDR3 has 14 residues.

The V and J genes are TRBV2 and TRBJ1-6, with D tentatively TRBD1 (6 bases). The CDR3 is made up of 14 amino acids. CDR1 SNHLY and CDR2 FYNNEI come from the germline V gene. Trimming shortened V by 8 bases and J by 8 bases, and 16 bases separated the two germline ends. Here the CDR3 reads CASYPGGGYSPLHF. DNA of the CDR3: TGTGCCAGCTATCCGGGGGGCGGGTATTCACCCCTCCACTTT.

To note about this clone: Additional DNA sequences in this sample encode the identical CDR3. The V call is TRBV11-2, the J call TRBJ1-1; D unclear. CDR1 is SGHAT, CDR2 FQNNGV, per germline. The CDR3 sequence is 15 residues long. Trimming took off 1 base at V and 1 base at J, with 10 bases between the two ends. The CDR3 DNA is TGTGCCAGCAGCTTAGTTGAGGGAAGGAACACTGAAGCTTTCTTT. Amino acids: CASSLVEGRNTEAFF. Based on the CDR3 plus reference TRBV11-2 and TRBJ1-1, the full variable domain is EAGVAQSPRYKIIEKRQSVAFWCNPISGHATLYWYQQILGQGPKLLIQFQNNGVVDDSQLPKDRFSAERLKGVDSTLKIQPAKLEDSAVYLCASSLVEGRNTEAFFGQGTRLTVV.

V and J are TRBV28 and TRBJ1-2; no reliable D call. Trimming pared 5 bases from V and 4 bases from J, leaving 17 bases between. CDR1 is MDHEN and CDR2 is SYDVKM in the germline V gene. The CDR3 runs to 15 residues. The CDR3 is CASSVSDGDLYGYTF. The DNA for the CDR3 is TGTGCCAGCAGTGTATCGGACGGGGATCTCTATGGCTACACCTTC.

The chain is built from TRBV12-5 and TRBJ1-1; a possible D gene is TRBD1 (6 bases). Germline V gives CDR1 LGHNT, CDR2 FRNRAP. The CDR3 is 15 residues long. V was pared by 3 bases and J by 5 bases, with 16 bases between. Written as DNA, the CDR3 is TGTGCTAGTGGTTTAGGTTCGGGGGGCTGGACTGAAGCTTTCTTT. It specifies CASGLGSGGWTEAFF.

The sample holds one count of this clone. V is TRBV9 and J is TRBJ2-1; TRBD2 is a possible D gene (5 bases). Germline-derived CDR1 and CDR2 are SGDLS and YYNGEE. CDR3 length: 14 residues. V was pared by 3 bases and J by 5 bases, with 12 bases between. This chain's CDR3 is CASSEDWGDNEQFF. As DNA, the CDR3 is TGTGCCAGCAGCGAGGACTGGGGAGACAATGAGCAGTTCTTC.

The chain couples TRBV10-1 to TRBJ1-2, with 10 positions matching TRBD1. CDR3 length equals 19 residues. V dropped 0 bases and J dropped 2; count of bases not matched to a gene: 12. In germline, CDR1 is WNHNN, CDR2 SYGVQD (reference sequence). The CDR3 bases are TGCGCCAGCAGTGAGTCGAAACCCCCCGGGACAGGGGAGAACTATGGCTACACCTTC. Translating gives CASSESKPPGTGENYGYTF.

The chain carries TRBV19 and TRBJ1-1; D unclear. Deletions cut 11 bases from V and 0 bases from J, with 13 bases between. Germline V gene sequence: CDR1 LNHDA, CDR2 SQIVND (reference sequence). This CDR3 spans 13 amino acids. CDR3 loop: CASKPGLNTEAFF. As DNA, the CDR3 is TGTGCCTCAAAGCCAGGCTTGAACACTGAAGCTTTCTTT.

This clone has a single count. J is TRBJ1-1 and V is TRBV5-4; D gene ambiguous. CDR1 is SGHNT, CDR2 YYREEE, per germline (reference sequence). V lost 3 bases to trimming and J lost 4 bases, with 16 bases between them. The CDR3 consists of 15 residues. The CDR3 protein is CASSWVGKGVTEAFF. As DNA, the CDR3 is TGTGCCAGCAGCTGGGTGGGAAAGGGAGTCACTGAAGCTTTCTTT.

This clone was counted a few times. The chain carries TRBV7-8 and TRBJ1-2; D is possibly TRBD1 (6 bases). Trimming took off 5 bases at V and 4 bases at J, with 11 bases between the two ends. In germline, CDR1 is SGHVS, CDR2 FQNEAQ. The CDR3 is 13 residues long. This chain's CDR3 is CASSGTPLYGYTF. Here the CDR3 DNA reads TGTGCCAGCAGCGGGACACCACTCTATGGCTACACCTTC.

The chain uses TRBV15 and TRBJ2-7; D is possibly TRBD2 (5 bases). The CDR3 is 13 residues long. The germline CDR1 and CDR2 sequences are LNHNV and YYDKDF (reference sequence). V was pared by 2 bases and J by 4 bases, with 9 bases between. CDR3 in DNA: TGTGCCACCAGCAGAAAGGGAGCGTACGAGCAGTACTTC. This codes for CATSRKGAYEQYF.

The chain is built from TRBV7-9 and TRBJ2-5, with D tentatively TRBD2 (5 bases). CDR1 SEHNR and CDR2 FQNEAQ come from the germline V gene (reference sequence). There are 15 residues in the CDR3. V lost 6 bases to trimming and J lost 1 base, with 15 bases between them. CDR3 sequence reads: CASSRSVGSQETQYF. The CDR3 coding sequence is TGTGCCAGCAGTAGGTCGGTGGGGAGCCAAGAGACCCAGTACTTC.

The chain links TRBV15 to TRBJ2-3; 10 bases are shared with TRBD2. Germline values: CDR1 LNHNV, CDR2 YYDKDF (reference sequence). With V trimmed by 1 base and J by 5 bases, 3 bases remained unmatched. This CDR3 spans 15 amino acids. The CDR3 coding sequence is TGTGCCACCAGCAGAGCCGGGACTAGCGTAGATACGCAGTATTTT. Amino acid sequence: CATSRAGTSVDTQYF.

The chain carries TRBV30 and TRBJ2-2; 12 bases map to TRBD2. CDR1 is GTSNPN and CDR2 is SVGIG in the germline V gene (reference sequence). With V trimmed by 3 bases and J by 7 bases, 6 bases remained unmatched. The CDR3 totals 15 residues. CDR3 DNA sequence: TGTGCCTGGAGGCGACTAGCGGGGGAAATCGGGGAGCTGTTTTTT. Amino acid sequence: CAWRRLAGEIGELFF.

J is TRBJ1-5 and V is TRBV27; the D gene is possibly TRBD1 (5 bases). CDR1 is MNHEY, CDR2 SMNVEV, per germline (reference sequence). This CDR3 has 15 residues. With 2 bases removed from V and 3 bases from J, the gap between germline ends came to 11 bases. CDR3 in DNA: TGTGCCAGCAGTTTACAGGACACGGACAATCAGCCCCAGCATTTT. Residues: CASSLQDTDNQPQHF.

This clone was seen just once. V is TRBV6-1 and J is TRBJ2-3, with 8 bases that match TRBD2. CDR1 is MNHNS and CDR2 is SASEGT in the germline V gene. The trim removed 4 bases at V and 3 bases at J, leaving 9 bases unmatched. This CDR3 has 16 amino acids. CDR3 coding DNA: TGTGCCAGCAGTGTGGGGGGCGGGGGGAGGACAGATACGCAGTATTTT. This sequence encodes CASSVGGGGRTDTQYF.

V gene TRBV4-1 combines with J gene TRBJ2-3, with TRBD2 identical over 7 bases. The CDR3 has 17 amino acids. The junction had 10 bases not matched to a gene; V was cut back by 4 bases and J by 0 bases. Germline V gene sequence: CDR1 MGHRA, CDR2 YSYEKL. Here the CDR3 reads CASSPGLDSSSTDTQYF. DNA of the CDR3: TGCGCCAGCAGCCCCGGACTAGATTCCTCTAGCACAGATACGCAGTATTTT.

CDR3 residues: CASSEIKRGHHQPQHF. CDR3 DNA: TGTGCCAGCAGTGAAATAAAGAGGGGGCATCATCAGCCCCAGCATTTT. J is TRBJ1-5 and V is TRBV6-1; TRBD1 matches 7 bases. Per germline, CDR1 MNHNS and CDR2 SASEGT. The CDR3 is 16 amino acids. V trimming: 2 bases; J trimming: 5 bases; junction bases outside the gene matches: 9.